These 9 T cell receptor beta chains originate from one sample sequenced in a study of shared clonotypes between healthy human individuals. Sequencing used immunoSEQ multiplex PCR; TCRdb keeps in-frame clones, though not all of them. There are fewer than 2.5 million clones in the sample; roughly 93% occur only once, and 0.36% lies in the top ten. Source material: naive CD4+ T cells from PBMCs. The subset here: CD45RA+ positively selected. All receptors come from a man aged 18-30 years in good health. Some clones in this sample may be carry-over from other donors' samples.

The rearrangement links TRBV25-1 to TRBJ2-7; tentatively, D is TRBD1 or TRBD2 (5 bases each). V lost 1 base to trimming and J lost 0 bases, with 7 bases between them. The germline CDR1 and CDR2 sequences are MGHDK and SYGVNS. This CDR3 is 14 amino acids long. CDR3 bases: TGTGCCAGCAGTGAATGGGGGAGCTCCTACGAGCAGTACTTC. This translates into CASSEWGSSYEQYF.

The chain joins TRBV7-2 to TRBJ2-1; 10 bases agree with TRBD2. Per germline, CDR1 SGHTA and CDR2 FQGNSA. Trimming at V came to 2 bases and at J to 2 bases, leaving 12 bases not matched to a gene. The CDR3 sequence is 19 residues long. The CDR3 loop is CASSLTPGLAIRTYNEQFF. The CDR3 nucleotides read TGTGCCAGCAGCTTAACCCCGGGACTAGCGATACGCACCTACAATGAGCAGTTCTTC.

The DNA of the CDR3 is TGTGCCAGCAGCCAAGGTGTAGCAAGTGAGCAGTTCTTC. Its protein product is CASSQGVASEQFF. The V and J genes are TRBV14 and TRBJ2-1; D uncertain. Trimming removed 1 base at V and 9 bases at J, with 10 bases between. This CDR3 comprises 13 residues. In germline, CDR1 is SGHDN, CDR2 FVKESK. The whole variable domain, remainder taken from reference TRBV14 and TRBJ2-1, is EAGVTQFPSHSVIEKGQTVTLRCDPISGHDNLYWYRRVMGKEIKFLLHFVKESKQDESGMPNNRFLAERTGGTYSTLKVQPAELEDSGVYFCASSQGVASEQFFGPGTRLTVL.

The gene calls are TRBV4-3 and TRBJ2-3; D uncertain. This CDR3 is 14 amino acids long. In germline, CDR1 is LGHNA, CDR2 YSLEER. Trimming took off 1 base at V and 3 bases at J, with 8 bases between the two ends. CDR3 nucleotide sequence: TGCGCCAGCAGCCAAGGTGTCCGGACAGATACGCAGTATTTT. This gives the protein CASSQGVRTDTQYF.

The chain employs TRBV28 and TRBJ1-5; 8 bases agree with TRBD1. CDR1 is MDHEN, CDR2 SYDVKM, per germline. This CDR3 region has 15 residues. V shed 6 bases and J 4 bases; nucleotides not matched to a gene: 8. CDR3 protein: CASRSAGTGNQPQHF. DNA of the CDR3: TGTGCCAGCAGGTCCGCCGGGACAGGTAATCAGCCCCAGCATTTT.

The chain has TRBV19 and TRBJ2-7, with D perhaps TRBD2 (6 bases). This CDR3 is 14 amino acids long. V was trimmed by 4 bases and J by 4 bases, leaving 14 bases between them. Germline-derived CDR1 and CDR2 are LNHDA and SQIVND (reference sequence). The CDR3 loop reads CASSKRDSWYEQYF. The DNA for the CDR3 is TGTGCCAGTAGTAAACGGGACTCCTGGTACGAGCAGTACTTC.

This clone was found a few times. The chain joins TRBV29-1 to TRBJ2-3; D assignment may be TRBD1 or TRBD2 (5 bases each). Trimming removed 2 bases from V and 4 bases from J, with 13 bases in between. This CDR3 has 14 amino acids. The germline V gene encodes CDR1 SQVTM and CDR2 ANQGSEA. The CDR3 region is CSVELGQGADTQYF. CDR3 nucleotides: TGCAGCGTTGAATTGGGGCAGGGAGCAGATACGCAGTATTTT.

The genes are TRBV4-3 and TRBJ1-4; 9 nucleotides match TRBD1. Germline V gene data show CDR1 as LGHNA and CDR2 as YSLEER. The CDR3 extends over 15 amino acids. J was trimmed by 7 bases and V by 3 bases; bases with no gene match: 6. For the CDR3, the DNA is TGCGCCAGCAGCCATGGGGACAGGGATGTTGAAAAACTGTTTTTT. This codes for CASSHGDRDVEKLFF.

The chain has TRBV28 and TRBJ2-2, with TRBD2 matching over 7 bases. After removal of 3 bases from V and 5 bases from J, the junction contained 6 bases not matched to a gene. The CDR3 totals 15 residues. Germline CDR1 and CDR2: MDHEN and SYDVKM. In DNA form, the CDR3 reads TGTGCCAGCAGTTTTGCGGGAGACCGTACCGGGGAGCTGTTTTTT. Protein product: CASSFAGDRTGELFF.